The entry that follows covers one T cell receptor beta chain sequence. V was pared by 5 bases and J by 2 bases, with 7 bases of the junction left unmatched. The CDR3 is 18 residues long. Per the germline V gene, CDR1 is SGHTA and CDR2 is FQGNSA. Categorization into cohorts depended on clinical history that participants reported. Recovery meant two consecutive negative NP/OP PCR tests, professional clearance, or resolved symptoms. These data originate in a study of blood T cell repertoires in COVID-19. Study context: The United States, Italy and Spain provided the acute and convalescent COVID-19 samples.

In the authors' methods: Cell counts per sample came from amplifying reference gene primers. This table comes from immunoSEQ multiplex PCR, and its TCRdb copy is limited to in-frame clones, with some not included. The V and J calls and clone size were taken over from that table, and D and trimming were inferred from the DNA. The sample contains 250,000 to 350,000 clones, approximately 88% of which appear only once. This receptor was taken from a young woman who had recovered from COVID-19. Sequenced material: PBMCs or T cells enriched from blood (not recorded which). This rearrangement joins TRBV7-2 to TRBJ2-2, with 14 bases identical to TRBD2. CDR3 coding DNA: TGTGCCAGCAGCGGACTAGCGGGAGGTTTTCCCAACACCGGGGAGCTGTTTTTT. Translation: CASSGLAGGFPNTGELFF.